What follows is one TCR beta chain and its context. Clones were read by immunoSEQ multiplex PCR, and TCRdb kept only the in-frame ones, dropping some. The sample carries around 2.5 million clones, 80% to 95% recorded once. The data derive from a study of shared clonotypes between healthy human individuals. The CDR3 covers 16 residues. Germline CDR1 is MNHNS and CDR2 is SASEGT. The V gene end was trimmed by 4 bases and the J gene end by 3 bases; junction bases not matched to a gene: 7. The chain is built from TRBV6-1 and TRBJ2-7, with TRBD2 matching 12 bases. The sample consisted of naive CD4+ T cells from PBMCs. Subset meaning: CD45RA+ positively selected. The sequence derives from a man aged 18 to 35 in good health. Some clones in this sample may be carry-over from other donors' samples. The CDR3 is CASSASSGGVLYEQYF. CDR3 DNA: TGTGCCAGCAGTGCTTCTAGCGGGGGGGTTCTCTACGAGCAGTACTTC.